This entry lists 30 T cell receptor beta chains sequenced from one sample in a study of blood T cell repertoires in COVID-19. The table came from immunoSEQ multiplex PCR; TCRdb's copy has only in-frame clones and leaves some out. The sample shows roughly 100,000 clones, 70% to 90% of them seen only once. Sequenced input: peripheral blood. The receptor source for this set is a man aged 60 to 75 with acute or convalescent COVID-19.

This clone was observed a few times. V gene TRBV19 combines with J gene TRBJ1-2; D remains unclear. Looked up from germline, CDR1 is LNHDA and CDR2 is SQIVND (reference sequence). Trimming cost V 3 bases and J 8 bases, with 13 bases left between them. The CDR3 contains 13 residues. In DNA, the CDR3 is TGTGCCAGTAGTATCCGGACTGCGGAAGGCTACACCTTC. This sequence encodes CASSIRTAEGYTF.

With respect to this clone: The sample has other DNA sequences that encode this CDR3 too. CDR3 in amino acids: CASSERGKETQYF. CDR3 nucleotide sequence: TGCGCCAGCAGTGAGAGGGGTAAAGAGACCCAGTACTTC. This rearrangement joins TRBV10-2 to TRBJ2-5; TRBD1 is a possible D gene (5 bases). The CDR3 loop spans 13 amino acids. Trimming shortened V by 2 bases and J by 3 bases, and 7 bases separated the two germline ends. Germline V gene lookup returns CDR1 WSHSY and CDR2 SAAADI.

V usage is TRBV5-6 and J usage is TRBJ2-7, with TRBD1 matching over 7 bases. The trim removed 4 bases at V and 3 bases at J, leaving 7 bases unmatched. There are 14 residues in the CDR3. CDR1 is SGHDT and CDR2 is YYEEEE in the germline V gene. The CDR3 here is CASSPPGQLYEQYV. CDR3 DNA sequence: TGTGCCAGCAGCCCACCGGGACAGCTCTACGAGCAGTACGTC.

CDR3 sequence: CASSLFGKTSGSTDTQYF. The CDR3 DNA reads TGTGCCAGCAGCTTGTTCGGCAAGACTAGCGGGAGCACAGATACGCAGTATTTT. This rearrangement joins TRBV5-6 to TRBJ2-3; 10 positions match TRBD2. The ends lost 1 base at V and 0 bases at J; junction bases unmatched: 8. CDR1 SGHDT and CDR2 YYEEEE come from the germline V gene. The CDR3 totals 18 residues.

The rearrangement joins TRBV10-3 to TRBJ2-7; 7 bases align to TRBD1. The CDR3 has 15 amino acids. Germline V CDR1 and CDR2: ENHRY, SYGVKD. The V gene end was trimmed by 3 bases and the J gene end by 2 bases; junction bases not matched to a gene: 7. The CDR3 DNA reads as TGTGCCATCAGTGATGGACAGGATTCAACCTACGAGCAGTACTTC. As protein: CAISDGQDSTYEQYF.

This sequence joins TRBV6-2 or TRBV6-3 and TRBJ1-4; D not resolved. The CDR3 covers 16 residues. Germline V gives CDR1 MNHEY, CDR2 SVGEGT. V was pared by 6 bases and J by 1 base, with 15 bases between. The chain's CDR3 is CASSLRIVGTNEKLFF. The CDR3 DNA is TGTGCCAGCAGCCTGCGGATCGTCGGAACTAATGAAAAACTGTTTTTT.

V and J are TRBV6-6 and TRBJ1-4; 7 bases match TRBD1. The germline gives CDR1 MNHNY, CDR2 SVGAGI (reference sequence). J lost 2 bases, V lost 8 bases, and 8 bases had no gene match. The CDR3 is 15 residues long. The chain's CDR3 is CASHYGDSTNEKLFF. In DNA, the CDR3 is TGTGCCAGCCATTACGGGGACAGCACTAATGAAAAACTGTTTTTT.

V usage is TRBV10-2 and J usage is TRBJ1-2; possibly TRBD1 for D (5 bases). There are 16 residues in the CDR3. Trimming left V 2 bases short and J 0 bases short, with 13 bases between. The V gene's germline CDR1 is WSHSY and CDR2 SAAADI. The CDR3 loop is CASSEAYRPTNYGYTF. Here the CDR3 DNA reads TGCGCCAGCAGTGAGGCGTACAGGCCCACTAACTATGGCTACACCTTC.

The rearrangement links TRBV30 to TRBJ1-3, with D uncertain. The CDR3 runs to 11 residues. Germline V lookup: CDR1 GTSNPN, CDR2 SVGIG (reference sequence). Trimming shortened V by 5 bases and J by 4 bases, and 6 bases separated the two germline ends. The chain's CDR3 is CAWAQGNTIYF. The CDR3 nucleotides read TGTGCCTGGGCCCAGGGAAACACCATATATTTT.

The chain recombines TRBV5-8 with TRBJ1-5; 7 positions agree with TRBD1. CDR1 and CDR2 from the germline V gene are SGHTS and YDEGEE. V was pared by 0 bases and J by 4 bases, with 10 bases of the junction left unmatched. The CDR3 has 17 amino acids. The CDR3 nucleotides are TGTGCCAGCAGCTTGGCCTTCGGGACAGATCGTAATCAGCCCCAGCATTTT. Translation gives CASSLAFGTDRNQPQHF.

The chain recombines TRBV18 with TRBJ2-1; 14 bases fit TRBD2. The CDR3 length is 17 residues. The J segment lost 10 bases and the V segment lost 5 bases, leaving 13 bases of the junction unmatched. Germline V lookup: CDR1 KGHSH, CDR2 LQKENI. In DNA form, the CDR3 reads TGTGCCAGCTCATATCAAAGAGGGACTAGCGGGAGTAGCGAGCAGTTCTTC. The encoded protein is CASSYQRGTSGSSEQFF.

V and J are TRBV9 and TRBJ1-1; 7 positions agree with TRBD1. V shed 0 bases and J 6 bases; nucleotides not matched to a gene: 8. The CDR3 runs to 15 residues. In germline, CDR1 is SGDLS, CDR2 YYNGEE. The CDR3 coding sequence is TGTGCCAGCAGCGTAGGACAGGGTGGTTCAGCTGAAGCTTTCTTT. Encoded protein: CASSVGQGGSAEAFF.

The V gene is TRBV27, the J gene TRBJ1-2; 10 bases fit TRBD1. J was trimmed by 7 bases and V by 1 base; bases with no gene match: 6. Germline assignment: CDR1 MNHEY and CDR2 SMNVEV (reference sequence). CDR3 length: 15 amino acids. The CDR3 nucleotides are TGTGCCAGCAGTTTATTCCGGACAGGGGGTGGTGGCTACACCTTC. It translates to CASSLFRTGGGGYTF.

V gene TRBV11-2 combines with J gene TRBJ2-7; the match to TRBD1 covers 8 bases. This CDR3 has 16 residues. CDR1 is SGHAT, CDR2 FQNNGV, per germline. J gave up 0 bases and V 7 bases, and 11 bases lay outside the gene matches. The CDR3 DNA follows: TGTGCCAGCACCCCCTTTGGGACAGGCAGCTCCTACGAGCAGTACTTC. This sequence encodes CASTPFGTGSSYEQYF.

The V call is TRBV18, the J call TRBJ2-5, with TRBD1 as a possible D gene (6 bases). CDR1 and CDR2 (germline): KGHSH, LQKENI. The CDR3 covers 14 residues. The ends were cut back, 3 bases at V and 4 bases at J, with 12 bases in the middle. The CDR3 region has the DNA TGTGCCAGCTCACCTTTTCTCAGGGGAGAGACCCAGTACTTC. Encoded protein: CASSPFLRGETQYF.

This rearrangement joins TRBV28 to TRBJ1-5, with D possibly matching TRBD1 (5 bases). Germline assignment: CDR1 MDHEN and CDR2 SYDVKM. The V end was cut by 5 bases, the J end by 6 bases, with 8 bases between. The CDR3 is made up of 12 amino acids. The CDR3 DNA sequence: TGTGCCAGCAGTGTTCAGGGTCAGCCCCAGCATTTT. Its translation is CASSVQGQPQHF.

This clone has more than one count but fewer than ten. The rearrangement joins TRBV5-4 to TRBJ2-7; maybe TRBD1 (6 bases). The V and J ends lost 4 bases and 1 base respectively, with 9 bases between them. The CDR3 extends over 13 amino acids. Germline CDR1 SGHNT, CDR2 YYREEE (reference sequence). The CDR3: CASSVGTSYEQYF. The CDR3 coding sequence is TGTGCCAGCAGCGTTGGGACATCCTACGAGCAGTACTTC.

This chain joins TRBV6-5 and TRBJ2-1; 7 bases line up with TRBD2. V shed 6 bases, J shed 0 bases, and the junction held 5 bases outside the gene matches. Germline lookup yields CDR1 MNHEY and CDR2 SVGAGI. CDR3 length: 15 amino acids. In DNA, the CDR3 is TGTGCCAGCAGACGACTAGCCCCCTCCTACAATGAGCAGTTCTTC. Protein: CASRRLAPSYNEQFF.

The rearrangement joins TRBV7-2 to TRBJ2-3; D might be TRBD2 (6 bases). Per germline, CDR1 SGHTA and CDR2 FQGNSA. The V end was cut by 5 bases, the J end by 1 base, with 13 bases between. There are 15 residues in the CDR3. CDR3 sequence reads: CASSSGGIGTDTQYF. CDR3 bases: TGTGCCAGCAGCAGCGGAGGGATAGGCACAGATACGCAGTATTTT.

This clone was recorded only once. This CDR3 is CASSQGGRSYNEQFF. CDR3 sequence (DNA): TGCGCCAGCAGCCAAGGCGGGAGGTCCTACAATGAGCAGTTCTTC. The chain uses TRBV4-3 and TRBJ2-1, with 8 nucleotides matching TRBD2. Trimming took 1 base from V and 1 from J; bases not matched to a gene: 0. The germline CDR1 and CDR2 sequences are LGHNA and YSLEER. The CDR3 is 15 residues long.

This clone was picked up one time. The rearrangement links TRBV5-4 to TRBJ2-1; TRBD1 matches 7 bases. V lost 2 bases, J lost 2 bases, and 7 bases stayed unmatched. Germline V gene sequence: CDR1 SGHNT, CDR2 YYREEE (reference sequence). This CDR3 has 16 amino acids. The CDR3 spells CASSLGGQGAYNEQFF. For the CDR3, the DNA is TGTGCCAGCAGCTTAGGGGGCCAGGGAGCCTACAATGAGCAGTTCTTC.

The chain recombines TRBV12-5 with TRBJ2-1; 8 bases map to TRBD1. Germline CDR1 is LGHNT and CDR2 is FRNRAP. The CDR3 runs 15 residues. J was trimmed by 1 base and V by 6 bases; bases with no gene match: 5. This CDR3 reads CASGPGQGSYNEQFF. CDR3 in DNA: TGTGCTAGTGGCCCCGGACAGGGATCCTACAATGAGCAGTTCTTC.

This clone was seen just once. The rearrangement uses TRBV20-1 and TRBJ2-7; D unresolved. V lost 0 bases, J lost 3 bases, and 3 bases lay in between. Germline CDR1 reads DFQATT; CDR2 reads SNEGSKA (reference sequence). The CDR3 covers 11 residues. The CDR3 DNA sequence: TGCAGTGCTAGAGACAGCTACGAGCAGTACGTC. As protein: CSARDSYEQYV.

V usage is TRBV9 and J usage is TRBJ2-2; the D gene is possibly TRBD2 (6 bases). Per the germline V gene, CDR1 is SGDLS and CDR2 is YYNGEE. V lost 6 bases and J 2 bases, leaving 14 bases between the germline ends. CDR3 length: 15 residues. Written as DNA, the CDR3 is TGTGCCAGCACCCGTAGCGGAACAAACACCGGGGAGCTGTTTTTT. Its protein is CASTRSGTNTGELFF.

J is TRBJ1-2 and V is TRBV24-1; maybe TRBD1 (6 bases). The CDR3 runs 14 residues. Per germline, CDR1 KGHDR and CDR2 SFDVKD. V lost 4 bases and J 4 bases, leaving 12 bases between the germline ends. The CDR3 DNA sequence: TGTGCCACCAGTGACACTACAGGGAGCTATGGCTACACCTTC. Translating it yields CATSDTTGSYGYTF.

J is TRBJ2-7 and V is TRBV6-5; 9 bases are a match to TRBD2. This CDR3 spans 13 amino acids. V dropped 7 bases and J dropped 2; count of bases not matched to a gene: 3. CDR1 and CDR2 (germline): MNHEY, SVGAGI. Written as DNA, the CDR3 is TGTGCCAGCAATAGCGGGAGCACCTACGAGCAGTACGTC. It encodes CASNSGSTYEQYV.

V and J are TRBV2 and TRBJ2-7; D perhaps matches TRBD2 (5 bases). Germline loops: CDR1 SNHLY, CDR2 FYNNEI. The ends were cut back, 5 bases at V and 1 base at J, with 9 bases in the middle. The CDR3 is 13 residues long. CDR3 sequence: CASSRENSYEQYV. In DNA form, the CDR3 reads TGTGCCAGCAGTAGGGAGAATTCCTACGAGCAGTACGTC.

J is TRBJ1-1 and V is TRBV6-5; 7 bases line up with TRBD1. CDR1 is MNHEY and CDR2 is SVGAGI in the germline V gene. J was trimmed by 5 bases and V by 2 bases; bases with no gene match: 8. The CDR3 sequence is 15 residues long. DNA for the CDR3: TGTGCCAGCAGTTACGCCAACAGGGGCGGGACTGAAGCTTTCTTT. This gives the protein CASSYANRGGTEAFF.

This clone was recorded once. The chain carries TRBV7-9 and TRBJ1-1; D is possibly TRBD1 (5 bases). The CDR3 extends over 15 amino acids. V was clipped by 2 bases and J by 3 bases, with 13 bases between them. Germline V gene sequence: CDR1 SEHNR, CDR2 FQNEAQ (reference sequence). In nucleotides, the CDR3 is TGTGCCAGCAGCTTATTAGCAGGAGGGGACACTGAAGCTTTCTTT. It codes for CASSLLAGGDTEAFF.

CDR3 coding DNA: TGTGCCACCAGCAGAGTGGGAGGTGTTGGCACTGAAGCTTTCTTT. It yields the protein CATSRVGGVGTEAFF. The chain has TRBV15 and TRBJ1-1, with D uncertain. Trimming removed 1 base from V and 4 bases from J, with 13 bases in between. The CDR3 contains 15 residues. Per the germline V gene, CDR1 is LNHNV and CDR2 is YYDKDF (reference sequence).